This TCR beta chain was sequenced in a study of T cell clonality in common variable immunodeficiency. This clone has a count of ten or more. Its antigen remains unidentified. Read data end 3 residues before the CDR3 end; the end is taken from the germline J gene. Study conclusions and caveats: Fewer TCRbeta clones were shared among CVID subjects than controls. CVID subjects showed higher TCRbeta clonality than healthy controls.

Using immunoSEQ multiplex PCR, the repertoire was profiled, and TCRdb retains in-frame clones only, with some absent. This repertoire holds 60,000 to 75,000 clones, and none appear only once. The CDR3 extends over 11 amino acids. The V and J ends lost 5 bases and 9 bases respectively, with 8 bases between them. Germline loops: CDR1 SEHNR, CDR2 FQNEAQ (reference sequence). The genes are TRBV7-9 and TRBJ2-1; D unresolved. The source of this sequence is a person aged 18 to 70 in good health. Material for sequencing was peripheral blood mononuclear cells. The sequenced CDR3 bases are TGTGCCAGCAGCCTAAGTGTTGAG. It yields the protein CASSLSVE. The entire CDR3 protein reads CASSLSVEQFF.